Shown below are 14 T cell receptor beta chains from a single sample sequenced in a study of T cell repertoires in cytomegalovirus infection. Their antigen targets remain unknown. A single record per CDR3 protein comes from TCRdb applying MiXCR to the reads. Of 900,000 to 950,000 distinct CDR3 sequences in the sample, 25% to 40% were seen once. The specimen comprised cultured CD8+ T cells from PBMCs, sampled from culture after CMV antigen stimulation. The origin of the receptors is a human donor in good health (CMV status not recorded). Some clones in this sample may be carry-over from other donors' samples.

J is TRBJ2-7 and V is TRBV2; 8 nucleotides line up with TRBD1. V shed 3 bases and J 4 bases; nucleotides not matched to a gene: 14. There are 17 residues in the CDR3. Germline V gene data show CDR1 as SNHLY and CDR2 as FYNNEI. The DNA of the CDR3 is TGTGCCAGCAGTGAGGACCCCGGACAGGGAGGAGGGTACGAGCAGTACTTC. Protein product: CASSEDPGQGGGYEQYF.

Of note for this clonotype: The CDR3 does not end in the conserved phenylalanine or tryptophan, so this is likely a read error. This sequence joins TRBV2 and TRBJ2-3, with D possibly being TRBD1 or TRBD2 (5 bases each). CDR3 length: 15 amino acids. Looked up from germline, CDR1 is SNHLY and CDR2 is FYNNEI. The V and J ends lost 5 bases and 4 bases respectively, with 16 bases between them. The CDR3 loop is CASSPGGGWADTQYY. In DNA, the CDR3 is TGTGCCAGCAGTCCGGGTGGGGGTTGGGCAGATACGCAGTATTAT.

This clonotype was picked up many times. The chain is built from TRBV28 and TRBJ1-6; no definite D call. The CDR3 loop spans 17 amino acids. Germline CDR1 is MDHEN and CDR2 is SYDVKM. The ends were cut back, 2 bases at V and 0 bases at J, with 11 bases in the middle. For the CDR3, the DNA is TGTGCCAGCAGTTTACAGGACTTTGGCTCCTATAATTCACCCCTCCACTTT. This codes for CASSLQDFGSYNSPLHF.

V is TRBV10-2 and J is TRBJ1-1; D gene unclear. This CDR3 has 13 amino acids. The germline V gene encodes CDR1 WSHSY and CDR2 SAAADI. Trimming shortened V by 7 bases and J by 7 bases, and 16 bases separated the two germline ends. CDR3 coding DNA: TGCGCCAGCAAGGATTACGGGATGGTTGAAGCTTTCTTT. It is translated as CASKDYGMVEAFF.

The rearrangement uses TRBV27 and TRBJ2-3, with 10 bases lining up with TRBD2. Germline CDR1 and CDR2: MNHEY and SMNVEV (reference sequence). The trim removed 3 bases at V and 6 bases at J, leaving 6 bases unmatched. The CDR3 is 15 residues long. In DNA, the CDR3 is TGTGCCAGCAGTTTCCTAGCGGGGGTGATTGATACGCAGTATTTT. Translated: CASSFLAGVIDTQYF.

The chain employs TRBV4-1 and TRBJ2-1; a possible D gene is TRBD2 (6 bases). V was shortened by 1 base and J by 4 bases, with 8 bases between the two germline ends. The CDR3 runs 14 residues. Germline loops: CDR1 MGHRA, CDR2 YSYEKL. CDR3 in DNA: TGCGCCAGCAGCCAAGTGGGACTTTACAATGAGCAGTTCTTC. Encoded protein: CASSQVGLYNEQFF.

This clonotype occurred a few times. The chain has TRBV7-6 and TRBJ1-4; 8 nucleotides align to TRBD1. Germline V gives CDR1 SGHVS, CDR2 FNYEAQ. This CDR3 contains 14 residues. With V trimmed by 5 bases and J by 8 bases, 7 bases remained unmatched. The CDR3 is CASSLQGAQEKLFF. For the CDR3, the DNA is TGTGCCAGCAGCCTTCAGGGGGCACAGGAAAAACTGTTTTTT. The full variable domain, with the rest looked up from reference TRBV7-6 and TRBJ1-4, is GAGVSQSPRYKVTKRGQDVALRCDPISGHVSLYWYRQALGQGPEFLTYFNYEAQQDKSGLPNDRFSAERPEGSISTLTIQRTEQRDSAMYRCASSLQGAQEKLFFGSGTQLSVL.

There are a few counts of this clonotype. The chain is built from TRBV4-3 and TRBJ2-3; 8 bases agree with TRBD2. The CDR3 is 17 residues long. Germline-derived CDR1 and CDR2 are LGHNA and YSLEER. V trimming: 5 bases; J trimming: 6 bases; junction bases outside the gene matches: 16. In DNA form, the CDR3 reads TGCGCCAGCAGCACCCATTTTCTGGCGGGGGGTGATGATACGCAGTATTTT. Its protein product is CASSTHFLAGGDDTQYF.

The V call is TRBV20-1, the J call TRBJ2-4; D remains ambiguous. This CDR3 spans 15 amino acids. CDR1 is DFQATT and CDR2 is SNEGSKA in the germline V gene (reference sequence). V was shortened by 0 bases and J by 8 bases, with 17 bases between the two germline ends. The DNA for the CDR3 is TGCAGTGCTAGAGATCGGTTGATAGAAGGATACATTCAGTACTTC. Protein sequence: CSARDRLIEGYIQYF.

The CDR3 DNA sequence: TGCGCCAGCAGCCAAACTTCGAACACCGGGGAGCTGTTTTTT. Encoded protein: CASSQTSNTGELFF. This chain joins TRBV4-1 and TRBJ2-2; D remains ambiguous. Germline CDR1 and CDR2: MGHRA and YSYEKL. The CDR3 contains 14 residues. Trimming removed 2 bases from V and 0 bases from J, with 4 bases in between.

Concerning this clonotype: One junction end does not reproduce the germline sequence, and a read error may be involved. The V gene is TRBV7-4, the J gene TRBJ2-7; D gene ambiguous. Germline CDR1 reads SGHVT; CDR2 reads SQSDAQ. CDR3 length: 16 residues. The CDR3 DNA is TGTGCCAACAGCTTTATTTCTACCGAGAGCTCCTACGAGCAGTACTTC. Its translation: CANSFISTESSYEQYF.

This clonotype occurred once. The V call is TRBV6-5, the J call TRBJ2-3, with D unresolved. Per germline, CDR1 MNHEY and CDR2 SVGAGI. CDR3 length equals 14 residues. V was trimmed by 6 bases and J by 2 bases, leaving 12 bases between them. The CDR3: CASSLTAITDTQYF. The CDR3 DNA follows: TGTGCCAGCAGCTTGACTGCGATCACAGATACGCAGTATTTT.

Concerning this clonotype: Possible read error: a much larger clone is one base away. In this CDR3 the conserved last residue, phenylalanine or tryptophan, is missing, so a read error is likely. The rearrangement uses TRBV7-2 and TRBJ2-3; 10 bases agree with TRBD2. The V segment lost 7 bases and the J segment 6 bases; nucleotides outside the gene matches: 10. The CDR3 is made up of 15 amino acids. Germline V gene data show CDR1 as SGHTA and CDR2 as FQGNSA. The CDR3 spells CASTHPSGGADTQYL. In DNA, the CDR3 is TGTGCCAGCACCCATCCCAGCGGGGGGGCTGATACGCAGTATCTT.

Concerning this clonotype itself: The junction and the germline gene differ at one end; a read error may be behind it. The J gene is TRBJ2-1, the V gene TRBV7-2, with D perhaps TRBD2 (5 bases). The germline gives CDR1 SGHTA, CDR2 FQGNSA. CDR3 length equals 13 residues. The DNA for the CDR3 is TGTACCAGCAGTTTAGAGAGGGCCAATGAGCAGTTCTTC. This translates into CTSSLERANEQFF.